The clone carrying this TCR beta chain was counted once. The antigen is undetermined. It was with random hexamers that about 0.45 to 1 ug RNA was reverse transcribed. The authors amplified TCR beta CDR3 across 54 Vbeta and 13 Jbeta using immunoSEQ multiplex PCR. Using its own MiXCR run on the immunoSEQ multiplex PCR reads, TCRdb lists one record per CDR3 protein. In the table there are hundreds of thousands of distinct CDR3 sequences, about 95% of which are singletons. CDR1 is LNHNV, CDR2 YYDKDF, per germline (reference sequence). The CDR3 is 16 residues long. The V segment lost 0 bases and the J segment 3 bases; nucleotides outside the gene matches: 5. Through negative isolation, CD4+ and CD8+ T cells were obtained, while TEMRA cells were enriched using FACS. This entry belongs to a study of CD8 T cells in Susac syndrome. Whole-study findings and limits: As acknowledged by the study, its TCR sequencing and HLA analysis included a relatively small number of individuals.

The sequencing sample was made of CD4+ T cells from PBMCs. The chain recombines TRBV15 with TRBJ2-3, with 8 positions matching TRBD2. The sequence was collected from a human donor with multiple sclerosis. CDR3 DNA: TGTGCCACCAGCAGAGATTATTCGGGGGGGACAGATACGCAGTATTTT. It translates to CATSRDYSGGTDTQYF. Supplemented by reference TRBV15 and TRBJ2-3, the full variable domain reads DAMVIQNPRYQVTQFGKPVTLSCSQTLNHNVMYWYQQKSSQAPKLLFHYYDKDFNNEADTPDNFQSRRPNTSFCFLDIRSPGLGDTAMYLCATSRDYSGGTDTQYFGPGTRLTVL.